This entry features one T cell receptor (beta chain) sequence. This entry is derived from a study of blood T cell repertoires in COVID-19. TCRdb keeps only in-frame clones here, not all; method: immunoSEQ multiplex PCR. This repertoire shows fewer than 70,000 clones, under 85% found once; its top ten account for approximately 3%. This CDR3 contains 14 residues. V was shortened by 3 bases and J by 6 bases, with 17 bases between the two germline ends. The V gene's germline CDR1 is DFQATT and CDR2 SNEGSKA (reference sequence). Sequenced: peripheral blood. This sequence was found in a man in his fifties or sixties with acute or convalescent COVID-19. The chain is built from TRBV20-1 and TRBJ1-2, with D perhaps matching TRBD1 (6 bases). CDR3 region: CSASSPWGGHGYTF. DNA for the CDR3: TGCAGTGCTAGTTCTCCCTGGGGGGGGCATGGCTACACCTTC.